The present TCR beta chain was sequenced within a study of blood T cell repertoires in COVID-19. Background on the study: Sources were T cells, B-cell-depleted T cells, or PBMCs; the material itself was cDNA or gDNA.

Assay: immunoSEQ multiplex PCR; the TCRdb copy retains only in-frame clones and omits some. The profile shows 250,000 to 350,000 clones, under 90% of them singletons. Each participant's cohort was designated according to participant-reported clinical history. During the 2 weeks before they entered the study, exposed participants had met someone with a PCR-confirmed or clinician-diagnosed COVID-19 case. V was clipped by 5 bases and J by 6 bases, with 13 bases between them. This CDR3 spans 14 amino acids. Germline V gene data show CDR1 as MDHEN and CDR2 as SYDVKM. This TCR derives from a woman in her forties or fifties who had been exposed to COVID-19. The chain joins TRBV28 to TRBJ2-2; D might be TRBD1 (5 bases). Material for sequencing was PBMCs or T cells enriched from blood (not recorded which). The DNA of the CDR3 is TGTGCCAGCAGTGAGTTACAGGTCCCCGGGGAGCTGTTTTTT. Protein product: CASSELQVPGELFF.